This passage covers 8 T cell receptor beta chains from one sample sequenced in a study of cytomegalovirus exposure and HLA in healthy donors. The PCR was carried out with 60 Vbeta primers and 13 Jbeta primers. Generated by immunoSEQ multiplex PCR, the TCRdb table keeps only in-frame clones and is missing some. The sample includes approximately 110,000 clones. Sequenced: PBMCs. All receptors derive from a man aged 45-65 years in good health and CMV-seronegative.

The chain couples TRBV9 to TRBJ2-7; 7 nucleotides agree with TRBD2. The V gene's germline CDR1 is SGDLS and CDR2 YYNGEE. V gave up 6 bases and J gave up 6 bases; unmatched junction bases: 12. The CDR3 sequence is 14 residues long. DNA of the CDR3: TGTGCCAGCACGGCGGGGGACCGCTGGGGCGAGCAGTACTTC. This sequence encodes CASTAGDRWGEQYF.

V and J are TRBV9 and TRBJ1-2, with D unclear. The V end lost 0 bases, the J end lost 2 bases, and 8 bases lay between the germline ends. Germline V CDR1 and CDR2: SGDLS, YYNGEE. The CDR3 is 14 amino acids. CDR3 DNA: TGTGCCAGCAGCGTAGAGGCGGCCAACTATGGCTACACCTTC. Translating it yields CASSVEAANYGYTF.

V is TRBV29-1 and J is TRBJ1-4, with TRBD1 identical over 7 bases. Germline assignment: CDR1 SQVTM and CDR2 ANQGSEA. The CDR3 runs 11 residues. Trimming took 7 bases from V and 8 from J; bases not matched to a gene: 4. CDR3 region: CSGGTDEKLFF. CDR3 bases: TGCAGCGGGGGGACAGACGAAAAACTGTTTTTT. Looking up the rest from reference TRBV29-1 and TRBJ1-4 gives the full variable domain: SAVISQKPSRDICQRGTSLTIQCQVDSQVTMMFWYRQQPGQSLTLIATANQGSEATYESGFVIDKFPISRPNLTFSTLTVSNMSPEDSSIYLCSGGTDEKLFFGSGTQLSVL.

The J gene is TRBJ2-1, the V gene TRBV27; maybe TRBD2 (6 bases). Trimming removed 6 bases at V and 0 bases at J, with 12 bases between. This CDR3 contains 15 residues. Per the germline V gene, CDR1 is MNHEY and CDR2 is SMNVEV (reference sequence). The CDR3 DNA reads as TGTGCCAGCAGCTCTAGCGCCTACTCCTACAATGAGCAGTTCTTC. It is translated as CASSSSAYSYNEQFF.

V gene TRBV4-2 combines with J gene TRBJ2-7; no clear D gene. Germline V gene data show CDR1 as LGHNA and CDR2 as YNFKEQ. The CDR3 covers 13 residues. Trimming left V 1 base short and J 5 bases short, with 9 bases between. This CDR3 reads CASSQALGNEQYF. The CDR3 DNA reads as TGTGCCAGCAGCCAAGCTCTTGGCAACGAGCAGTACTTC.

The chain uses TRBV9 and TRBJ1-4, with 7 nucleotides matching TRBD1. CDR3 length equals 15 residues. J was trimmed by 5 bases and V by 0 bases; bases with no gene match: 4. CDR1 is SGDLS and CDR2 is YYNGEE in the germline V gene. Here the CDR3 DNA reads TGTGCCAGCAGCGTAGGGGACAGTTCAAATGAAAAACTGTTTTTT. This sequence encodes CASSVGDSSNEKLFF.

The CDR3 DNA reads TGTGCCAGCAGCCAAGCCGGGGGATACTATGGCTACACCTTC. Encoded protein: CASSQAGGYYGYTF. The chain has TRBV14 and TRBJ1-2; tentatively, D is TRBD1 (5 bases). The germline V gene encodes CDR1 SGHDN and CDR2 FVKESK. This CDR3 is built from 14 residues. V lost 1 base and J lost 3, with 9 bases in between.

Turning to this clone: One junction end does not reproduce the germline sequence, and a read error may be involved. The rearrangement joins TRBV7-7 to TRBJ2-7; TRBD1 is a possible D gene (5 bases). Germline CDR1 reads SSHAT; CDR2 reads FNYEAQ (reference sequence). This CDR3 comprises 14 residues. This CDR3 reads CASSPFDSSYEQYF. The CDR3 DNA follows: TGTGCTAGCAGCCCCTTCGACAGCTCCTACGAGCAGTACTTC.